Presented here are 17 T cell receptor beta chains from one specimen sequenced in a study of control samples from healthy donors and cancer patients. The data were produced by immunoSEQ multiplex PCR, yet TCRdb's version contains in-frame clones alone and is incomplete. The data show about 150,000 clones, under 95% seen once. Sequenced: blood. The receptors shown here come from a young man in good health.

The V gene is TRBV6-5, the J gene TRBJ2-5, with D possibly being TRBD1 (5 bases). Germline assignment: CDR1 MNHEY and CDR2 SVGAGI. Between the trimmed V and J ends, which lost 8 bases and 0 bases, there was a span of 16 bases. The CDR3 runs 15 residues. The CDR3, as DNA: TGTGCCAGCGAAAGGCAGGGATTGCACCAAGAGACCCAGTACTTC. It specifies CASERQGLHQETQYF.

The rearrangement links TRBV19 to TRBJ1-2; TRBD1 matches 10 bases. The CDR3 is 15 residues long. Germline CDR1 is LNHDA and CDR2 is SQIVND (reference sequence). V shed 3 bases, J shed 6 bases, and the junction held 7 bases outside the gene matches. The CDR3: CASSIRAGTGDGYTF. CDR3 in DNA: TGTGCCAGTAGTATTAGGGCCGGGACAGGGGATGGCTACACCTTC.

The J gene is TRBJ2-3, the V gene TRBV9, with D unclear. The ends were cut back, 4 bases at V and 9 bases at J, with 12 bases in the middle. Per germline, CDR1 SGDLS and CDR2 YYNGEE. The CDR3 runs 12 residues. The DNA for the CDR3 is TGTGCCAGCAGCTACCCCTCGAACACGCAGTATTTT. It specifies CASSYPSNTQYF.

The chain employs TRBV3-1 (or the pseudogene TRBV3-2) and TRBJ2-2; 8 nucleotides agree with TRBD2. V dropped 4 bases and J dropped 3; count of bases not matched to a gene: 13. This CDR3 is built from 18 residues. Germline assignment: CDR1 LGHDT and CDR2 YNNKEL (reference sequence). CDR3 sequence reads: CASSPSAAASGYTGELFF. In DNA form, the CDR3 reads TGTGCCAGCAGCCCCTCCGCTGCAGCTAGCGGGTACACCGGGGAGCTGTTTTTT.

The CDR3 DNA sequence: TGCGCCAGCAGCCCCGGACAGTACAATGAGCAGTTCTTC. Its translation is CASSPGQYNEQFF. The chain combines TRBV4-1 with TRBJ2-1; tentatively, D is TRBD1 (6 bases). CDR3 length: 13 residues. Trimming shortened V by 4 bases and J by 4 bases, and 8 bases separated the two germline ends. Germline loops: CDR1 MGHRA, CDR2 YSYEKL.

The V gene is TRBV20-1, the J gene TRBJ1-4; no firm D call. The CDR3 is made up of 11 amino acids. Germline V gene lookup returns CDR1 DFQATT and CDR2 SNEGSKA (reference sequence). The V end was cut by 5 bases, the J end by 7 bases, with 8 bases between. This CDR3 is CSAASIEKLFF. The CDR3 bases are TGCAGTGCTGCCTCAATTGAAAAACTGTTTTTT.

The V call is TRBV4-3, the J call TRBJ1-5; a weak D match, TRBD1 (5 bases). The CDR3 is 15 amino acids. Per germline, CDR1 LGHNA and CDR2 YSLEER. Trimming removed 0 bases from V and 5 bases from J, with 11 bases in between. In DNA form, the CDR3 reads TGCGCCAGCAGCCAAGATTTCGGGGGGGATCAGCCCCAGCATTTT. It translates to CASSQDFGGDQPQHF.

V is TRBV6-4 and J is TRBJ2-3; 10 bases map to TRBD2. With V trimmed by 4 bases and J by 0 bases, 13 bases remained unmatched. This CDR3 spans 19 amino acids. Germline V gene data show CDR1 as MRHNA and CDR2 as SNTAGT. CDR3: CASSGAPLAGASSTDTQYF. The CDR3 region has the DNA TGTGCCAGCAGTGGTGCCCCTCTAGCGGGGGCCTCTAGCACAGATACGCAGTATTTT.

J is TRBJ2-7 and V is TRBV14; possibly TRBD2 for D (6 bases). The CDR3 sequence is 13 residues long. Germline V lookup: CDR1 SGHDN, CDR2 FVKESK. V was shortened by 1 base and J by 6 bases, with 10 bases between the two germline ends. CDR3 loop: CASSQGGVSEQYF. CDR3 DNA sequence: TGTGCCAGCAGCCAAGGGGGGGTTAGCGAGCAGTACTTC.

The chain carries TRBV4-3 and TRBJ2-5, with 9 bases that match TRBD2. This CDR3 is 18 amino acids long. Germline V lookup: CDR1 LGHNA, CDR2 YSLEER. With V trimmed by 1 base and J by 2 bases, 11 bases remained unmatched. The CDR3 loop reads CASSQGGGSGRQQETQYF. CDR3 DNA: TGCGCCAGCAGCCAAGGCGGAGGGAGCGGGAGGCAACAAGAGACCCAGTACTTC.

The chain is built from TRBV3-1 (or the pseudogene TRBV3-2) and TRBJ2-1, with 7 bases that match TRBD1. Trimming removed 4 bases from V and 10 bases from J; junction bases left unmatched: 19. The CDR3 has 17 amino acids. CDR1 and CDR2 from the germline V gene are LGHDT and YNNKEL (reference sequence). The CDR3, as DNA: TGTGCCAGCAGCCCCCATGCCCCGGGACAGATTCCCTTAGAGCAGTTCTTC. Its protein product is CASSPHAPGQIPLEQFF.

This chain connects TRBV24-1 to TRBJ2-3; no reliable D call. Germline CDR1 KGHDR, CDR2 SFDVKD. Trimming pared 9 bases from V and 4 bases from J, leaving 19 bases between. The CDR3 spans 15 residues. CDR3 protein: CATGPSLPVADTQYF. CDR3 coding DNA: TGTGCCACCGGACCGTCCCTCCCGGTTGCAGATACGCAGTATTTT.

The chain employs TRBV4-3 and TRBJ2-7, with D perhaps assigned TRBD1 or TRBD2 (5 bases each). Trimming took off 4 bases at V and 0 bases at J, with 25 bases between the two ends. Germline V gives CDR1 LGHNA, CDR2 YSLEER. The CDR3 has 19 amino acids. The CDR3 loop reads CASSLIGAPAARSSYEQYF. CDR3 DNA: TGCGCCAGCAGCCTTATCGGGGCTCCTGCGGCCCGAAGCTCCTACGAGCAGTACTTC.

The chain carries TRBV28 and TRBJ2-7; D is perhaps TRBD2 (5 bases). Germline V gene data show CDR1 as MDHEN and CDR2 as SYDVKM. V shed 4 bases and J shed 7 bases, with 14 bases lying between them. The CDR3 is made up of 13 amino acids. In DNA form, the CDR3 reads TGTGCCAGCAGTTATCAACTAGTTACTGAGCAGTACTTC. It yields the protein CASSYQLVTEQYF.

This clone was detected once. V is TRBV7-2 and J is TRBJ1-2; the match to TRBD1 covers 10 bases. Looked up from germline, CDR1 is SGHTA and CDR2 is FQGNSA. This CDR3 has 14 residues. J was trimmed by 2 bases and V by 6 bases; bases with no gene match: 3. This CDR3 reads CASSPTGGNYGYTF. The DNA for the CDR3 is TGTGCCAGCAGTCCGACAGGGGGCAACTATGGCTACACCTTC.

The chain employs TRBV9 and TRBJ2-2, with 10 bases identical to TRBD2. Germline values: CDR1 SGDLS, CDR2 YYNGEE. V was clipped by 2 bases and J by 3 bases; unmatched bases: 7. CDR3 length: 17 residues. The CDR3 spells CASSVGLAGAHTGELFF. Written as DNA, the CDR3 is TGTGCCAGCAGCGTTGGGCTAGCGGGGGCCCACACCGGGGAGCTGTTTTTT.

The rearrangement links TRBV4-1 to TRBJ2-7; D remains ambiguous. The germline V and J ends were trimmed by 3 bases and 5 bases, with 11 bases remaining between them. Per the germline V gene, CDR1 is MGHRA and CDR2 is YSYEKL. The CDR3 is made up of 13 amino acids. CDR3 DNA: TGCGCCAGCAGCCAGAACTCACTGGACGAGCAGTACTTC. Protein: CASSQNSLDEQYF.